This T cell receptor beta chain was profiled in a study of blood T cell repertoires in COVID-19. At the level of the study: Material from acute and convalescent COVID-19 was sourced from the United States, Italy and Spain. T cells, B-cell-depleted T cells, or PBMCs provided the cDNA or gDNA that served as material.

Authors' analysis steps: Estimation of nucleated cell counts was performed using reference gene primer amplification. This table comes from immunoSEQ multiplex PCR, and its TCRdb copy is limited to in-frame clones, with some not included. V, J and clone size reflect that table, while D and trimming were determined from the DNA. The sample includes approximately 130,000 clones, roughly four fifths of them seen just once. CDR1 is MNHEY and CDR2 is SVGAGI in the germline V gene. V was pared by 0 bases and J by 8 bases, with 4 bases of the junction left unmatched. This CDR3 has 16 amino acids. The sample was peripheral blood. This TCR came from a human donor in a cohort sampled during active COVID-19. V is TRBV6-5 and J is TRBJ1-6; TRBD1 matches at 10 bases. The CDR3 protein is CASSYSTGGADSPLHF. The CDR3, as DNA: TGTGCCAGCAGTTACTCGACAGGGGGCGCAGATTCACCCCTCCACTTT.